Sequencing of this TCR beta chain was carried out in a study of CD8 T cells in Susac syndrome. The study, taken as a whole, reports: It was acknowledged by the study that relatively few individuals were included in its TCR sequencing and HLA analysis.

In the case of this clonotype: Its antigen is unidentified.

CDR3 length: 14 amino acids. CDR1 and CDR2 from the germline V gene are SNHLY and FYNNEI. V was clipped by 4 bases and J by 4 bases; unmatched bases: 4. The RNA, about 0.45 to 1 ug, was put through reverse transcription using random hexamers. Across 54 Vbeta and 13 Jbeta, immunoSEQ multiplex PCR amplified TCR beta CDR3. TCRdb reanalysed the immunoSEQ multiplex PCR reads using MiXCR and keeps one entry per CDR3 protein. The table shows hundreds of thousands of distinct CDR3 sequences, with over 90% occurring only once. Input material: CD4+ T cells from PBMCs. The chain uses TRBV2 and TRBJ2-5, with TRBD2 matching over 9 bases. The TCR was taken from a human donor with Susac syndrome. As DNA, the CDR3 is TGTGCCAGCAGTGGACTAGCGGCGACAGAGACCCAGTACTTC. This translates into CASSGLAATETQYF.